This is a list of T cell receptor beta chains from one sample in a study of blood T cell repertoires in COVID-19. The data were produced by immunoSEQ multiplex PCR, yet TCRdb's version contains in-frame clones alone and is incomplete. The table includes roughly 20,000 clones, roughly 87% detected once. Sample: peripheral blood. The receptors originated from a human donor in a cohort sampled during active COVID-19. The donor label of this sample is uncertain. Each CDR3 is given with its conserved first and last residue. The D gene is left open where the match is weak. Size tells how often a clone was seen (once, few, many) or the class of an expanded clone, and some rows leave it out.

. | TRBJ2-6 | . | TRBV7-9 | TGTGCCAGCAGCTTAGCGGGAGATCGCTCTGGGGCCAACGTCCTGACTTTC | CASSLAGDRSGANVLTF
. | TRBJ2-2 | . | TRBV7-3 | TGTGCCAGCAGCCAGAGGCGGGGCACCGGGGAGCTGTTTTTT | CASSQRRGTGELFF
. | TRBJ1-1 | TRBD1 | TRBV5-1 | TGCGCCAGCGGACAGGGGGCTGGTGGCCCTAACACTGAAGCTTTCTTT | CASGQGAGGPNTEAFF
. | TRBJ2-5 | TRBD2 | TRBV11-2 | TGTGCCAGCACCCCCGGGGAGGGAGGGGAGACCCAGTACTTC | CASTPGEGGETQYF
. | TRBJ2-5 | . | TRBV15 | TGTGCCACCAGCAGAGGAGGTGGTCGGGAGACCCAGTACTTC | CATSRGGGRETQYF
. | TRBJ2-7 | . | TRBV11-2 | TGTGCCAGCAGTACTAATCAGGGGCGCGAGCAGTACTTC | CASSTNQGREQYF
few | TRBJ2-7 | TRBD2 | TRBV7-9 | TGTGCCAGCAGCTTGAGTCTAGCGGGAATCGAGCAGTACTTC | CASSLSLAGIEQYF
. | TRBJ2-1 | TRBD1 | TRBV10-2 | TGCGCCAGCAGATGGAGCCCCGGGACAGGGGTCTACAATGAGCAGTTCTTC | CASRWSPGTGVYNEQFF
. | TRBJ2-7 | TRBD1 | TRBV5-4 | TGTGCCAGCAGCACGCTACGTGGACAGGGTATTCTCTACGAGCAGTACTTC | CASSTLRGQGILYEQYF
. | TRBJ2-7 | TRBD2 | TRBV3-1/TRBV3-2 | TGTGCCAGCAGCCAGGCGGGACTAGCGGGAGTAGAGGGTGGCGAGCAGTACTTC | CASSQAGLAGVEGGEQYF
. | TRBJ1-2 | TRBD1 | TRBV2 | TGTGCCAGCAGTGACAGGGGGCGATATGGCTACACCTTC | CASSDRGRYGYTF
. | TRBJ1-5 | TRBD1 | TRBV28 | TGTGCCAGCATTACCGACAGGGGAAGGCGTCAGCCCCAGCATTTT | CASITDRGRRQPQHF
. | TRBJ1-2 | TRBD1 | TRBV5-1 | TGCGCCAGCAGCGGAACAGGGGGATCTAACTATGGCTACACCTTC | CASSGTGGSNYGYTF
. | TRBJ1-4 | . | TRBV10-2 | TGCGCCAGCAGTAAGGGGGACGGCAAGAATGAAAAACTGTTTTTT | CASSKGDGKNEKLFF
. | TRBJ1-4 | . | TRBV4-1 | TGCGCCAGCAGATCAGGGGTCTGGGAAAAACTGTTTTTT | CASRSGVWEKLFF
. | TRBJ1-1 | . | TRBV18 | TGTGCCAGCTCACGATCTCGAGGGACTGCGAACACTGAAGCTTTCTTT | CASSRSRGTANTEAFF
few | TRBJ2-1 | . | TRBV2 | TGTGCCAGCAGGGTGGAGATTTTCGGTGAGCAGTTCTTC | CASRVEIFGEQFF
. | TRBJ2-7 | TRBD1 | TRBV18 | TGTGCCAGCTCACCGAATTTTCGGGACAGGGTCAACGAGCAGTACTTC | CASSPNFRDRVNEQYF
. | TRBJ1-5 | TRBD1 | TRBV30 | TGTGCCTGGAGTAGAGGGGGCGCCGGGGATCAGCCCCAGCATTTT | CAWSRGGAGDQPQHF
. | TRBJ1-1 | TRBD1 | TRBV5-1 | TGCGCCAGCAGCTTGCCCGGGACAGGGGGGACTGAAGCTTTCTTT | CASSLPGTGGTEAFF
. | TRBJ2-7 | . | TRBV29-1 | TGCAGCGTGAAGGGGGCCTACGAGCAGTACTTC | CSVKGAYEQYF
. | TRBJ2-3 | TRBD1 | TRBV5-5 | TGTGCCAGCAGCTTGAGGGGACAGAGCCCCACAGATACGCAGTATTTT | CASSLRGQSPTDTQYF
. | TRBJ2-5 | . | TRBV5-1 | TGCGCCAGCAGCTTGGAGGGCAGGGGAGAAGAGACCCAGTACTTC | CASSLEGRGEETQYF
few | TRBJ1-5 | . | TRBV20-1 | TGCAGTGCTAGTTTCGGACAGCTCAATCAGCCCCAGCATTTT | CSASFGQLNQPQHF
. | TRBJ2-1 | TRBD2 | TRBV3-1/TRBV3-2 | TGTGCCAGCAGGCTACTAGCGGGAGAAGGCAATGAGCAGTTCTTC | CASRLLAGEGNEQFF
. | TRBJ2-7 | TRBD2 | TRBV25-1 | TGTGCCAGCAGTGGCTCTAGCGGGAGTCAGTTC | CASSGSSGSQF
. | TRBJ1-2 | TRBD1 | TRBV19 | TGTGCCAGTAGTATGGGGGGACAGAACTATGGCTACACCTTC | CASSMGGQNYGYTF
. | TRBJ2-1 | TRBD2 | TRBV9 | TGTGCCAGCAGCATTCCCGGGACTAACAATGAGCAGTTCTTC | CASSIPGTNNEQFF
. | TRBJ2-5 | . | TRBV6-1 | TGTGCCAGCAGTGAAAGAGGAGGGCAGGGCTCAGAGACCCAGTACTTC | CASSERGGQGSETQYF
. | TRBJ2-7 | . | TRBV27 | TGTGCCAGCAGTGACCGGGACAACTTATCCTACGAGCAGTACTTC | CASSDRDNLSYEQYF
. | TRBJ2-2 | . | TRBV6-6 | TGTGCCAGCAGTCGCCGAGGGACGGCACCTTTGGGGGGCACCGGGGAGCTGTTTTTT | CASSRRGTAPLGGTGELFF
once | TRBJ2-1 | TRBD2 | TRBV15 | TGTGCCACCAGCAGGTCTAGCGGGTTTTTCAATGAGCAGTTCTTC | CATSRSSGFFNEQFF
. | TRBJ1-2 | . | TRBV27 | TGTGCCAGCAGTTTATCCCCCCCAGGCTTATTCAACTATGGCTACACCTTC | CASSLSPPGLFNYGYTF
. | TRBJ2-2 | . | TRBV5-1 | TGCGCCAGCAGCTTAAGACAGATAACGAACACCGGGGAGCTGTTTTTT | CASSLRQITNTGELFF
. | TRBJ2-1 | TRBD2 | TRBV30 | TGTGCCTGGAGTGTAGGTTTATTGGCGGGAGGTCTTTTCTTC | CAWSVGLLAGGLFF
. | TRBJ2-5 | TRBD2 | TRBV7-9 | TGTGCCAGCAGCGCTAGCGGGCGGAGGGAGACCCAGTACTTC | CASSASGRRETQYF
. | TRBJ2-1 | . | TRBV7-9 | TGTGCCAGCAGCTTAGTTGGGGGGTCTTGGGTCAATGAGCAGTTCTTC | CASSLVGGSWVNEQFF
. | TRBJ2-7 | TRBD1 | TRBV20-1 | TGCAGTGCTAGTGGGGGGGACAGGGGGAACGAGCAGTACTTC | CSASGGDRGNEQYF
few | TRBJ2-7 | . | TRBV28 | TGTGCCAGCAGCCGAGGGGACTCCCAGGTAGGCGAGCAGTACTTC | CASSRGDSQVGEQYF
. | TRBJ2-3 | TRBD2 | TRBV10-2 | TGCGCCAGTTCCGAGGGGACTACGGCAGATACGCAGTATTTT | CASSEGTTADTQYF
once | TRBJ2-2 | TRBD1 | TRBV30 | TGTGCCTGGAGTGTACCGGACAGGGCCGGGGAGCTGTTTTTT | CAWSVPDRAGELFF
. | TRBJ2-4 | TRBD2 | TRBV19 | TGTGCCAGTAGTATACGGCGGGAGGGCCGTGGAAACATTCAGTACTTC | CASSIRREGRGNIQYF
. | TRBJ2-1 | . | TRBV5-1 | TGCGCCAGCACCAGGGAACTACAAACCTACAATGAGCAGTTCTTC | CASTRELQTYNEQFF
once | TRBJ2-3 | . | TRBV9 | TGTGCCAGCAGCGTAACGCGTGGGCCAGATACGCAGTATTTT | CASSVTRGPDTQYF
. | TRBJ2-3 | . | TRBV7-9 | TGTGCCAGCACCCCCCAGATCGATACGCAGTATTTT | CASTPQIDTQYF
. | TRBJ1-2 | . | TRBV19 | TGTGCCAGTAGTAACGGGAACTATGGCTACACCTTC | CASSNGNYGYTF
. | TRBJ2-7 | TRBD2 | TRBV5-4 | TGTGCCAGCAGCTTAGCCGGGACTAGCGGTGAGCAGTACTTC | CASSLAGTSGEQYF
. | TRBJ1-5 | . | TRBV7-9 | TGTGCCAGCAGCCGAGATACTCAGCCCCAGCATTTT | CASSRDTQPQHF
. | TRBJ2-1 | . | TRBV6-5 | TGTGCCAGCAGCCCCACTCCCTACAATGAGCAGTTCTTC | CASSPTPYNEQFF
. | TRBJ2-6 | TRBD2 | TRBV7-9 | TGTGCCAGCAGCAAGGGAGGGTCTGGGGCCAACGTCCTGACTTTC | CASSKGGSGANVLTF
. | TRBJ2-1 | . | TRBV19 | TGTGCCAGTAGTTCTGGACACCTCGTATCCTACAATGAGCAGTTCTTC | CASSSGHLVSYNEQFF
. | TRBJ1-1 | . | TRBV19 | TGTGCCAGTAGTTCTTTTTCCGGGACACCTAACACTGAAGCTTTCTTT | CASSSFSGTPNTEAFF
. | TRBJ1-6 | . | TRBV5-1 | TGCGCCAGCAGCTTGGACCTGCCGGGTAATTCACCCCTCCACTTT | CASSLDLPGNSPLHF